These 11 T cell receptor beta chains share one sample of origin, sequenced in a study of monozygotic twins with inflammatory bowel disease. TCRdb re-analyzed the 5' RACE reads; it lists each CDR3 protein once, without DNA. The sample features around 450,000 distinct CDR3 sequences, with 2% to 3% in its top ten. Sample: blood. Source of these receptors: a human donor with ulcerative colitis or Crohn's disease, or a healthy co-twin of an affected twin (not recorded which).

CDR3 amino acids: CATATSGRSQETQYF. V is TRBV10-3 and J is TRBJ2-5; TCRdb proposes TRBD2, but this gene call is untestable without DNA. This CDR3 is built from 15 residues. Germline values: CDR1 ENHRY, CDR2 SYGVKD.

The V call is TRBV29-1, the J call TRBJ1-2; the TCRdb D gene call, TRBD1, has no DNA to confirm it. Germline V lookup: CDR1 SQVTM, CDR2 ANQGSEA. The CDR3 spans 11 residues. CDR3 region: CSVDLGDGYTF. Filled out from reference TRBV29-1 and TRBJ1-2, the complete variable domain reads SAVISQKPSRDICQRGTSLTIQCQVDSQVTMMFWYRQQPGQSLTLIATANQGSEATYESGFVIDKFPISRPNLTFSTLTVSNMSPEDSSIYLCSVDLGDGYTFGSGTRLTVV.

The J gene is TRBJ1-1, the V gene TRBV6-1; the D call of TRBD1 rests on TCRdb alone, since no DNA is present to check it. The germline V gene has CDR1 MNHNS and CDR2 SASEGT. The CDR3 spans 15 residues. The chain's CDR3 is CASHRDRGDATEAFF.

This chain joins TRBV29-1 and TRBJ2-7. The CDR3 has 12 residues. Germline CDR1 SQVTM, CDR2 ANQGSEA. CDR3 residues: CSVGQDTYEQYF.

CDR3 protein: CASSLTVGLSSVPYGYTF. This chain joins TRBV12-3 or TRBV12-4 and TRBJ1-2; there is no DNA to check the TCRdb D call of TRBD1. This CDR3 comprises 18 residues.

CDR3 loop: CASSYSSRVERTRNEQFF. The chain recombines TRBV6-5 with TRBJ2-1; TCRdb's D call of TRBD2 is untestable without DNA. Germline V gene lookup returns CDR1 MNHEY and CDR2 SVGAGI. The CDR3 sequence is 18 residues long.

The rearrangement links TRBV5-1 to TRBJ2-7; TCRdb gives TRBD1 as the D gene, but with no DNA this cannot be confirmed. The CDR3 totals 14 residues. Germline V CDR1 and CDR2: SGHRS, YFSETQ. CDR3 protein: CASSTGPEVGEQYF.

The chain couples TRBV19 to TRBJ2-1; TCRdb returns TRBD2, unconfirmable since there is no DNA. The CDR3 is 13 amino acids. Germline CDR1 reads LNHDA; CDR2 reads SQIVND (reference sequence). The CDR3 protein is CASGFGLYNEQFF.

V and J are TRBV10-3 and TRBJ2-2; the TRBD1 assignment by TCRdb is unverifiable without DNA. The CDR3 runs 14 residues. Germline CDR1 and CDR2: ENHRY and SYGVKD. The CDR3: CAIGGAGGHGELFF.

J is TRBJ2-2 and V is TRBV5-1; TCRdb's D call, TRBD2, is unchecked because there is no DNA. Germline CDR1 SGHRS, CDR2 YFSETQ. The CDR3 loop spans 16 amino acids. CDR3 protein: CASSLRSGRASGELFF.

The chain carries TRBV29-1 and TRBJ1-2. Germline V CDR1 and CDR2: SQVTM, ANQGSEA. The CDR3 runs to 11 residues. CDR3 sequence reads: CSVEPAYGYTF.